These T cell receptor beta chains were read from a single sample in a study of blood T cell repertoires in COVID-19. Repertoires were generated with immunoSEQ multiplex PCR, while TCRdb's copy carries only in-frame clones and drops some. The data hold some 150,000 clones, with around 80% observed a single time. The source material was peripheral blood. The receptors originated from a woman in her sixties or seventies with COVID-19, enrolled during active disease. Each CDR3 is given with its conserved first and last residue. The D gene is left open where the match is weak. Rows may omit the clone size; those that give it use once, few, many or a size class.

abundance,d_gene,v_gene,j_gene,CDR3nt,CDR3aa
.,TRBD2,TRBV5-4,TRBJ2-3,TGTGCCAGCAGCTTGGGGGCGGGAGCTGGCACAGATACGCAGTATTTT,CASSLGAGAGTDTQYF
.,.,TRBV28,TRBJ1-2,TGTGCCAGCAGTCCCGAGCATGCTGGCTATGGCTACACCTTC,CASSPEHAGYGYTF
.,TRBD2,TRBV19,TRBJ2-3,TGTGCCAGTAGTTCCGTGACTAGCGGGGCCTTGACGGATACGCAGTATTTT,CASSSVTSGALTDTQYF
.,.,TRBV5-8,TRBJ2-3,TGTGCCAGCAGCTACGGGACTGGAGATACGCAGTATTTT,CASSYGTGDTQYF
.,TRBD2,TRBV27,TRBJ2-1,TGTGCCAGCGGTAGCGGGAGGTGGAATGAGCAGTTCTTC,CASGSGRWNEQFF
.,.,TRBV5-8,TRBJ2-3,TGTGCCAGCAGCGCTGACTTGGGTACGCAGTATTTT,CASSADLGTQYF
.,TRBD1,TRBV6-6,TRBJ1-2,TGTGCCAGCAGTTCCGGGACAGGAGCCTATGGCTACACCTTC,CASSSGTGAYGYTF
.,.,TRBV7-9,TRBJ1-1,TGTGCCAGCAGCCGCGACAGGGAAGCTTTCTTT,CASSRDREAFF
.,.,TRBV23-1,TRBJ2-5,TGCGCCAGCAGTCAATCCGCCGGAGAAAGGGAGACCCAGTACTTC,CASSQSAGERETQYF
.,.,TRBV3-1/TRBV3-2,TRBJ1-1,TGTGCCAGCAGCCTCGGGAGGAAGAACACTGAAGCTTTCTTT,CASSLGRKNTEAFF
.,TRBD1,TRBV9,TRBJ2-5,TGTGCCAGCAGCGTAGTGGGACAGGGAGCCCAAGAGACCCAGTACTTC,CASSVVGQGAQETQYF
few,TRBD1,TRBV24-1,TRBJ1-2,TGTGCCACCAGTGATCCCCGACAGGGAAATCCCTCTGGCTACACCTTC,CATSDPRQGNPSGYTF
once,TRBD2,TRBV29-1,TRBJ2-5,TGCAGCGTCCGGGGGGGGACAACCGAGGGGACCCAGTACTTC,CSVRGGTTEGTQYF
.,TRBD1,TRBV19,TRBJ1-2,TGTGCCAGTAGTATCCGGACAGGTCTCTATGGCTACACCTTC,CASSIRTGLYGYTF
.,.,TRBV2,TRBJ2-2,TGTGCCAGCAGTGAACGGGAAAGCCCCGCCACCGGGGAGCTGTTTTTT,CASSERESPATGELFF
.,TRBD1,TRBV6-6,TRBJ1-1,TGTGCCAGCAGTTACTCATCCCCGGGACAGGGGGCTGAAGCTTTCTTT,CASSYSSPGQGAEAFF
once,.,TRBV28,TRBJ1-2,TGTGCCAGCAGTTTCCCGAGGAGGTCGCGAGGTGGCTACACCTTC,CASSFPRRSRGGYTF
.,TRBD2,TRBV2,TRBJ2-2,TGTGCCAGTAAGACTAGCGGGGGGAACACCGGGGAGCTGTTTTTT,CASKTSGGNTGELFF
once,TRBD2,TRBV28,TRBJ2-7,TGTGCCAGCACACGGACTAGCGGTAGATACGAGCAGTACTTC,CASTRTSGRYEQYF
once,.,TRBV5-1,TRBJ1-3,TGCGCCAGCAGCTTGGAACTATCTGGAAACACCATATATTTT,CASSLELSGNTIYF
.,TRBD1,TRBV2,TRBJ2-7,TGTGCCAGCAGTCAACAGGGGTACGAGCAGTACTTC,CASSQQGYEQYF
.,TRBD2,TRBV10-3,TRBJ2-7,TGTGCCATCAGAGGGACTAGCGTCTCCTACGAGCAGTACTTC,CAIRGTSVSYEQYF
.,.,TRBV19,TRBJ1-4,TGTGCCAGTACGGAGGCAGGCAGGCTCAATGAAAAACTGTTTTTT,CASTEAGRLNEKLFF
.,TRBD2,TRBV28,TRBJ2-7,TGTGCCAGCAGCCTATCTAGCGGGAGGTCCTACGAGCAGTACTTC,CASSLSSGRSYEQYF
.,TRBD2,TRBV6-1,TRBJ2-1,TGTGCCAGCAGTGAAGCGTCTAGCGGGAGTAATGAGCAGTTCTTC,CASSEASSGSNEQFF
.,TRBD1,TRBV4-2,TRBJ1-1,TGTGCCAGCAGCCAACCCCAGGTGGGGACAGCTGAAGCTTTCTTT,CASSQPQVGTAEAFF
.,.,TRBV20-1,TRBJ1-2,TGCAGTGCTAGTTACAGGCTAGCTAACTATGGCTACACCTTC,CSASYRLANYGYTF
.,.,TRBV2,TRBJ2-4,TGTGCCAGCAGTGATGAAAGGAGGGCCAAAAACATTCAGTACTTC,CASSDERRAKNIQYF
.,.,TRBV30,TRBJ2-5,TGTGCCTGGAGTGTGGAGGTGACCCAGTACTTC,CAWSVEVTQYF
.,TRBD1,TRBV6-1,TRBJ2-5,TGTGCCAGCAGTGACGGACAGGGTCGAGAGACCCAGTACTTC,CASSDGQGRETQYF
.,.,TRBV7-9,TRBJ1-1,TGTGCCAGCAGGGAGCGGGCAGGGTGGGACACTGAAGCTTTCTTT,CASRERAGWDTEAFF
.,.,TRBV12-3/TRBV12-4,TRBJ1-1,TGTGCCAGCAGTTCCAGGGGAAGCACTGAAGCTTTCTTT,CASSSRGSTEAFF
.,.,TRBV14,TRBJ1-2,TGTGCCAGCAGCCAAAGACACTACTATGGCTACACCTTC,CASSQRHYYGYTF
.,.,TRBV4-2,TRBJ2-2,TGTGCCAGCAGCCCAACTAGGGTCAACACCGGGGAGCTGTTTTTT,CASSPTRVNTGELFF
.,TRBD1,TRBV13,TRBJ1-2,TGTGCCAGCAGCTTCTTACAGGGGATGGACTATGGCTACACCTTC,CASSFLQGMDYGYTF
.,.,TRBV3-1/TRBV3-2,TRBJ2-7,TGTGCCAGCAGCCTAAGACTAGGGTCCTACGAGCAGTACTTC,CASSLRLGSYEQYF
.,.,TRBV7-6,TRBJ1-1,TGTGCCAGCAGCTTATCCGGGTCTCACACTGAAGCTTTCTTT,CASSLSGSHTEAFF
.,.,TRBV4-2,TRBJ1-6,TGTGCCAGCAGCCAAGAAATTGAGAGATCACCCCTCCACTTT,CASSQEIERSPLHF
.,TRBD1,TRBV4-1,TRBJ1-2,TGCGCCAGCAGCCAAGAGGTGACAGGGTACTATGGCTACACCTTC,CASSQEVTGYYGYTF
.,TRBD1,TRBV6-5,TRBJ2-1,TGTGCCAGCAGTTACTCTGGGACAGGGCCTAACAATGAGCAGTTCTTC,CASSYSGTGPNNEQFF
.,.,TRBV11-2,TRBJ2-5,TGTGCCAGCAGCTTAGTTTTAGGGGGGGCGCTCGAGACCCAGTACTTC,CASSLVLGGALETQYF
.,TRBD2,TRBV7-6,TRBJ2-3,TGTGCCAGCAGCTTATTCACTAGCGGGGACCTCGAGAATACGCAGTATTTT,CASSLFTSGDLENTQYF
few,.,TRBV30,TRBJ1-1,TGTGCCTGGAAAACAGGGTTGAACACTGAAGCTTTCTTT,CAWKTGLNTEAFF
.,TRBD2,TRBV11-2,TRBJ2-1,TGTGCCAGCAGCTCTTTAGCGGGAGGGGATGAGCAGTTCTTC,CASSSLAGGDEQFF
.,.,TRBV28,TRBJ1-3,TGTGCCAGCAGTCCAAATCGTTTGAGCTCTGGAAACACCATATATTTT,CASSPNRLSSGNTIYF
.,.,TRBV5-6,TRBJ1-4,TGTGCCAGCAGACGGACCCCCCGGGGTGAAAAACTGTTTTTT,CASRRTPRGEKLFF
.,.,TRBV29-1,TRBJ1-1,TGCAGCGGCGGGCAGCCCTCCACTGAAGCTTTCTTT,CSGGQPSTEAFF
.,.,TRBV7-8,TRBJ1-1,TGTGCCAGCAGCTCGAGACAATTGACTGAAGCTTTCTTT,CASSSRQLTEAFF
.,.,TRBV5-1,TRBJ2-2,TGCGCCAGCAGATTCGGGACTCCGAACACCGGGGAGCTGTTTTTT,CASRFGTPNTGELFF
once,TRBD2,TRBV30,TRBJ2-7,TGTGCCTGGAGTGTCGCGGGAGGGAGGGAGCAGTACTTC,CAWSVAGGREQYF
.,.,TRBV6-6,TRBJ1-5,TGTGCCAGCAGTTTCCTAAGACGGGAGGGGAATCAGCCCCAGCATTTT,CASSFLRREGNQPQHF
.,TRBD1,TRBV5-6,TRBJ2-3,TGTGCCAGCAGCTCACCACGGGACAGGAGAGATACGCAGTATTTT,CASSSPRDRRDTQYF